Here is one TCR beta chain with its context. This table comes from immunoSEQ multiplex PCR, and its TCRdb copy is limited to in-frame clones, with some not included. This table holds some 240,000 clones, approximately 80% found once. The data were taken from a study of blood T cell repertoires in COVID-19. The wider study: Collection of acute and convalescent COVID-19 samples took place in the United States, Italy and Spain. The analysed material was cDNA or gDNA that came from T cells, B-cell-depleted T cells, or PBMCs.

The CDR3 length is 14 residues. The V and J ends lost 7 bases and 5 bases, in that order; junction bases with no gene match: 4. Per germline, CDR1 MGHDK and CDR2 SYGVNS. This chain links TRBV25-1 with TRBJ2-7; TRBD2 aligns across 14 bases. Sequenced sample: peripheral blood. The receptor was isolated from a human donor in a cohort sampled during active COVID-19. CDR3 DNA sequence: TGTGCCAGCAAGGGACTAGCGGGAGAGCACGAGCAGTACTTC. Amino acid sequence: CASKGLAGEHEQYF.